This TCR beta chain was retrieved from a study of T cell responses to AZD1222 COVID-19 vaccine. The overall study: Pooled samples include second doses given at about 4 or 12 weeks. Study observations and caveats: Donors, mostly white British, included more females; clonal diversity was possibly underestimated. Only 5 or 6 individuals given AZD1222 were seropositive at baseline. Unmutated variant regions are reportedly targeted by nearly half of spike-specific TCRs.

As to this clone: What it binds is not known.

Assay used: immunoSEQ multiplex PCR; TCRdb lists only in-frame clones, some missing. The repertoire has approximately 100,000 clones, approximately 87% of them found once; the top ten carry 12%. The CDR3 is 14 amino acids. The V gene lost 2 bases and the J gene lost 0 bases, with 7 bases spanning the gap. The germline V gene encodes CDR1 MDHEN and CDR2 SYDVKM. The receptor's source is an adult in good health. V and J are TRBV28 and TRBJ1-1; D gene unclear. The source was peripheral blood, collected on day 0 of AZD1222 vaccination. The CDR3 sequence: CASSLVQVNTEAFF. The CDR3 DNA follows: TGTGCCAGCAGTTTAGTTCAGGTGAACACTGAAGCTTTCTTT.